This T cell receptor (beta chain) was captured in a study of T cell responses to AZD1222 COVID-19 vaccine. Clones were read by immunoSEQ multiplex PCR, and TCRdb kept only the in-frame ones, dropping some. This table holds tens of thousands of clones, about four fifths found once. Per germline, CDR1 KGHSH and CDR2 LQKENI. CDR3 length equals 13 residues. V was pared by 5 bases and J by 4 bases, with 11 bases between. V usage is TRBV18 and J usage is TRBJ1-1; D is unresolved. The sample was peripheral blood, taken on day 0 of AZD1222 vaccination. The TCR originated in an adult in good health. The CDR3 loop reads CASSESRGTEAFF. The CDR3, as DNA: TGTGCCAGCTCAGAGTCCCGGGGCACTGAAGCTTTCTTT.